This TCR beta chain was recovered during a study of blood T cells in healthy people across ages. It was with a sample-barcoded 5' primer and a J-beta primer mix that a second PCR of roughly 6 to 12 cycles was run. TCRdb fed the 5' RACE reads into MiXCR, producing one record per CDR3 protein. Of over 600,000 distinct CDR3 sequences in the sample, around half are singletons; the top ten hold 15% to 20%. Study-wide results and caveats: Reliance upon unsorted PBMCs precluded definitive naive versus antigen-experienced comparison.

Of note for this clonotype: Its target is not known.

Sequences were obtained from blood. The clonotype comes from an elderly man in good health.

This chain's CDR3 is CASSSGQIFGSGGTCEQYF. CDR3 coding DNA: TGTGCCAGCAGCTCCGGACAGATCTTTGGCAGCGGGGGAACATGCGAGCAGTACTTC. This chain connects TRBV7-2 to TRBJ2-7, with 8 bases fitting TRBD2. The germline V gene encodes CDR1 SGHTA and CDR2 FQGNSA. Trimming took 4 bases from V and 6 from J; bases not matched to a gene: 23. The CDR3 totals 19 residues.